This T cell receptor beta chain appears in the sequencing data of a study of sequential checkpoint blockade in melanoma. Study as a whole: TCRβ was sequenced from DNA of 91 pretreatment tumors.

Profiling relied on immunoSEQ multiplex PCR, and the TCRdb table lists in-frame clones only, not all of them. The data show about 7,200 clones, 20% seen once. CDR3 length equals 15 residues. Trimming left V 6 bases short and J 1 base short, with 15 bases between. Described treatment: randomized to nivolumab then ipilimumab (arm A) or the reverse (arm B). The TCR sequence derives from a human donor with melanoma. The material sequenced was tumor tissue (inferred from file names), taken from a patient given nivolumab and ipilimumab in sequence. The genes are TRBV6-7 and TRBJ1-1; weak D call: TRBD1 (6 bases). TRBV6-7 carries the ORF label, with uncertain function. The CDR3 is CASSSRNRENTEAFF. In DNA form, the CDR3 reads TGTGCCAGCAGCTCTCGGAACAGGGAGAACACTGAAGCTTTCTTT.